This TCR beta chain was sequenced for a study of control samples from healthy donors and cancer patients. After removal of 6 bases from V and 6 bases from J, the junction contained 3 bases not matched to a gene. Germline values: CDR1 SNHLY, CDR2 FYNNEI. This CDR3 comprises 13 residues. TCRdb's copy holds only in-frame clones and misses some; the assay was immunoSEQ multiplex PCR. The data contain about 140,000 clones, over 85% of them singletons. This receptor was obtained from a man aged 30 to 45 in good health. Sequencing was done on a sample of blood. V is TRBV2 and J is TRBJ2-2; 8 bases line up with TRBD1. CDR3 bases: TGTGCCAGCAGCGAACAGGGGGCCGGGGAGCTGTTTTTT. As protein: CASSEQGAGELFF.